The clone carrying this TCR beta chain has more than one count but fewer than ten. Antigen unknown. Time point: week 47, end of study. Alongside topical imiquimod, each dose of vaccine comprised 300 ug of mutant IDH1 20-mer peptide. The data derive from a study of a mutant IDH1 vaccine in newly diagnosed glioma. CDR3 length: 13 residues. V lost 2 bases and J lost 8, with 10 bases in between. The germline CDR1 and CDR2 sequences are SGHAT and FQNNGV. Assay used: immunoSEQ multiplex PCR; TCRdb lists only in-frame clones, some missing. The table has about 13,000 clones, around three quarters seen once. V gene TRBV11-2 combines with J gene TRBJ1-5; D gene unclear. This receptor was identified in a woman aged 40 to 50 with glioma. Here the sequenced sample was PBMCs, taken from a glioma patient whose treatment included an IDH1 peptide vaccine. The CDR3 coding sequence is TGTGCCAGCAGCTTAACGGGGAAGGAGCCCCAGCATTTT. The encoded protein is CASSLTGKEPQHF.